These 15 T cell receptor beta chains originate from one sample sequenced in a study of cytomegalovirus exposure and HLA in healthy donors. With 60 Vbeta and 13 Jbeta primers, the PCR was carried out. Assay used: immunoSEQ multiplex PCR; TCRdb lists only in-frame clones, some missing. The sample lists roughly 36,000 clones, around 69% occurring once. What was sequenced was PBMCs. These receptors were collected from a man between 25 and 39 years old in good health and CMV-seronegative.

The rearrangement links TRBV5-8 to TRBJ2-5; D is perhaps TRBD2 (6 bases). Germline V gene data show CDR1 as SGHTS and CDR2 as YDEGEE. V was shortened by 4 bases and J by 2 bases, with 24 bases between the two germline ends. CDR3 length: 18 residues. The CDR3 sequence: CASSGGLVAWAQQETQYF. The CDR3 DNA is TGTGCCAGCAGCGGAGGGCTAGTAGCTTGGGCACAACAAGAGACCCAGTACTTC.

The chain recombines TRBV6-1 with TRBJ2-2; a possible D gene is TRBD1 (5 bases). V dropped 7 bases and J dropped 1 base, with 10 bases sitting between them. Germline loops: CDR1 MNHNS, CDR2 SASEGT. This CDR3 has 14 amino acids. As DNA, the CDR3 is TGTGCCAGCACTGGGGCTAGGAACACCGGGGAGCTGTTTTTT. It encodes CASTGARNTGELFF.

This clone came up a few times. The chain employs TRBV7-9 and TRBJ2-3; D is undetermined. The germline CDR1 and CDR2 sequences are SEHNR and FQNEAQ (reference sequence). Trimming cost V 8 bases and J 6 bases, with 9 bases left between them. This CDR3 region has 11 residues. CDR3 nucleotides: TGTGCCAGCTTGAGCGCTGATACGCAGTATTTT. Amino acid sequence: CASLSADTQYF.

The chain has TRBV7-9 and TRBJ2-7; TRBD1 is a possible D gene (6 bases). The CDR3 has 13 residues. Germline lookup yields CDR1 SEHNR and CDR2 FQNEAQ (reference sequence). The V end lost 5 bases, the J end lost 2 bases, and 10 bases lay between the germline ends. Written as DNA, the CDR3 is TGTGCCAGCAGCCCGGGGACACCCTACGAGCAGTACTTC. Encoded protein: CASSPGTPYEQYF.

The chain joins TRBV5-1 to TRBJ2-2; the D gene is possibly TRBD1 (6 bases). CDR1 and CDR2 (germline): SGHRS, YFSETQ. The CDR3 spans 14 residues. V dropped 2 bases and J dropped 4 bases, with 9 bases sitting between them. The CDR3 region is CASSLGQITGELFF. In DNA form, the CDR3 reads TGCGCCAGCAGCTTAGGACAGATCACCGGGGAGCTGTTTTTT.

The chain combines TRBV5-5 with TRBJ2-2; 9 bases fit TRBD1. Germline trimming cut 2 bases from V and 3 bases from J; bases unmatched to any gene: 2. CDR1 and CDR2 (germline): SGHKS, YYEKEE (reference sequence). This CDR3 comprises 15 residues. The CDR3 loop reads CASSFRQGDTGELFF. CDR3 DNA sequence: TGTGCCAGCAGCTTCCGACAGGGGGACACCGGGGAGCTGTTTTTT.

The V gene is TRBV5-8, the J gene TRBJ2-1; the match to TRBD2 covers 12 bases. Looked up from germline, CDR1 is SGHTS and CDR2 is YDEGEE. The CDR3 is 16 residues long. Germline trimming cut 3 bases from V and 4 bases from J; bases unmatched to any gene: 5. CDR3 DNA: TGTGCCAGCAGCTCTGGGACTAGCGGGCTATACAATGAGCAGTTCTTC. Amino acids: CASSSGTSGLYNEQFF. The full variable domain, rest sourced from reference TRBV5-8 and TRBJ2-1, is EAGVTQSPTHLIKTRGQQATLRCSPISGHTSVYWYQQALGLGLQFLLWYDEGEERNRGNFPPRFSGRQFPNYSSELNVNALELEDSALYLCASSSGTSGLYNEQFFGPGTRLTVL.

The J gene is TRBJ2-3, the V gene TRBV11-2; the D gene is possibly TRBD2 (6 bases). This CDR3 contains 17 residues. The V and J ends lost 3 bases and 6 bases respectively, with 22 bases between them. The germline V gene has CDR1 SGHAT and CDR2 FQNNGV. CDR3 DNA sequence: TGTGCCAGCAGCTTCTTTTGGACCGGGGGAAAGTTTGATACGCAGTATTTT. Translation: CASSFFWTGGKFDTQYF.

The gene calls are TRBV5-1 and TRBJ2-7; D gene unclear. The CDR3 is 13 residues long. Germline loops: CDR1 SGHRS, CDR2 YFSETQ. V was shortened by 0 bases and J by 5 bases, with 9 bases between the two germline ends. The CDR3 bases are TGCGCCAGCAGCTTGGGTCGTGTTAACGAGCAGTACTTC. Its protein product is CASSLGRVNEQYF.

The chain is built from TRBV7-9 and TRBJ2-2; tentatively, D is TRBD2 (5 bases). CDR1 and CDR2 from the germline V gene are SEHNR and FQNEAQ (reference sequence). Trimming took off 1 base at V and 6 bases at J, with 12 bases between the two ends. The CDR3 covers 15 residues. The CDR3 region has the DNA TGTGCCAGCAGCTTAGTCGGGGTGAAGGCCGGGGAGCTGTTTTTT. It codes for CASSLVGVKAGELFF.

The chain links TRBV6-5 to TRBJ2-7, with 7 bases lining up with TRBD1. V trimming: 6 bases; J trimming: 2 bases; junction bases outside the gene matches: 7. This CDR3 contains 14 residues. Germline loops: CDR1 MNHEY, CDR2 SVGAGI. The CDR3 sequence: CASRPDRRAYEQYF. CDR3 bases: TGTGCCAGCAGACCGGACAGGAGAGCCTACGAGCAGTACTTC.

This clone has only a few counts. This chain uses TRBV19 with TRBJ1-1; TRBD1 might be the D (5 bases). Between the trimmed V and J ends, which lost 5 bases and 2 bases, there was a span of 9 bases. In germline, CDR1 is LNHDA, CDR2 SQIVND (reference sequence). CDR3 length: 13 amino acids. CDR3 nucleotides: TGTGCCAGTAGTTGGGGCCCAAACACTGAAGCTTTCTTT. This codes for CASSWGPNTEAFF.

As regards this clone: Other DNA variants within this sample encode the same CDR3. CDR3 sequence reads: CASSRGQGPYNEQFF. In DNA form, the CDR3 reads TGCGCCAGCAGCAGGGGACAGGGGCCCTACAATGAGCAGTTCTTC. The chain joins TRBV5-1 to TRBJ2-1; 10 bases map to TRBD1. The CDR3 contains 15 residues. The germline CDR1 and CDR2 sequences are SGHRS and YFSETQ. The V gene end was trimmed by 4 bases and the J gene end by 2 bases; junction bases not matched to a gene: 3.

V is TRBV27 and J is TRBJ1-2, with 7 bases aligning to TRBD1. Trimming removed 3 bases from V and 7 bases from J; junction bases left unmatched: 11. This CDR3 comprises 15 residues. CDR1 and CDR2 (germline): MNHEY, SMNVEV (reference sequence). In nucleotides, the CDR3 is TGTGCCAGCAGTTTCGTGCCCGGGACAGCGGGTGGCTACACCTTC. Translating it yields CASSFVPGTAGGYTF.

This chain connects TRBV29-1 to TRBJ2-5; 7 bases fit TRBD1. The DNA end is a closer match to TRBJ2-7, so the J assignment may be wrong. The CDR3 loop spans 14 amino acids. Germline-derived CDR1 and CDR2 are SQVTM and ANQGSEA. CDR3 sequence: CSVRTTGAASEQYF. The CDR3, as DNA: TGCAGCGTTCGAACTACAGGGGCCGCGAGCGAGCAGTACTTC.